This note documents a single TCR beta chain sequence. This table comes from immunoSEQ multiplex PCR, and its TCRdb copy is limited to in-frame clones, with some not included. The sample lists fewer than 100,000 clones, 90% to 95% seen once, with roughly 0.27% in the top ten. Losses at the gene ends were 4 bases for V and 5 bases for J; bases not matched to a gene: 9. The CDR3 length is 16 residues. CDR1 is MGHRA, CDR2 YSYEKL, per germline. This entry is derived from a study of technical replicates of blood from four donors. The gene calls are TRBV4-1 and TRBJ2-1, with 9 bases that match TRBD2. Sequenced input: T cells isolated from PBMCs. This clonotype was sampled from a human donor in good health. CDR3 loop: CASSRPVAGGNNEQFF. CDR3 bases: TGCGCCAGCAGCCGCCCGGTGGCGGGGGGGAACAATGAGCAGTTCTTC.